This TCR beta chain is drawn from a study of blood T cell repertoires in COVID-19. Authors' analysis steps: Amplification with reference gene primers provided the estimates of nucleated cell counts. Libraries were prepared by immunoSEQ multiplex PCR; TCRdb keeps only in-frame clonotypes and omits some of them. The V and J calls and clone size are taken from that table; D and trimming were inferred from the DNA. Among about 220,000 clones, roughly 80% were seen once, and the ten largest hold 8% to 10%. Trimming cost V 2 bases and J 5 bases; bases outside gene matches: 4. Germline CDR1 is SGHTA and CDR2 is FQGTGA. This CDR3 has 14 residues.

This sequence originates from an elderly woman with COVID-19, enrolled during active disease. The material sequenced was peripheral blood. The chain uses TRBV7-3 and TRBJ2-5, with 8 bases matching TRBD2. CDR3 loop: CASSLEGGRETQYF. CDR3 sequence (DNA): TGTGCCAGCAGCTTAGAGGGCGGGAGGGAGACCCAGTACTTC.